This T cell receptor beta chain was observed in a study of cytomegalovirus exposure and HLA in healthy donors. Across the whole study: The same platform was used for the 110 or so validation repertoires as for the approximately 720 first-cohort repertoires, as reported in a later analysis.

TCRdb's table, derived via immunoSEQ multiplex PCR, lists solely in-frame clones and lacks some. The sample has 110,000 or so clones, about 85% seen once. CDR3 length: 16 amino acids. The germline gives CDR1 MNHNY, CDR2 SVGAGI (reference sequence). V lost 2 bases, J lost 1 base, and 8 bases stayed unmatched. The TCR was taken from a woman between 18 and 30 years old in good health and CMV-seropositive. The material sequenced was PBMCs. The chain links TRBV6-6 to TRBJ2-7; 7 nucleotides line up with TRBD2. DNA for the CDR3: TGTGCCAGCAGTTACCAACAAGCGGGGAGTTCCTACGAGCAGTACTTC. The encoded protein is CASSYQQAGSSYEQYF.